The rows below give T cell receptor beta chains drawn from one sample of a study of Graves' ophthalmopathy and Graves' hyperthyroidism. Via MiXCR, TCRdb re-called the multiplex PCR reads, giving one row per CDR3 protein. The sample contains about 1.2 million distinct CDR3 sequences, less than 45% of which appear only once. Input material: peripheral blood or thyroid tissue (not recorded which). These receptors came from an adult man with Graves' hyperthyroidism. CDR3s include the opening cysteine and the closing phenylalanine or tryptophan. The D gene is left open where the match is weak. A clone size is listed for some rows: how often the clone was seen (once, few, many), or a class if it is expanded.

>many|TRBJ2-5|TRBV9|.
TGTGCCAGCAGCACATCCAGGGGAGGAGAGACCCAGTACTTC
CASSTSRGGETQYF
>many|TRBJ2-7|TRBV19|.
TGTGCCAGTAGTATGGTGTCGGGGGGCGTCTACGAGCAGTACTTC
CASSMVSGGVYEQYF
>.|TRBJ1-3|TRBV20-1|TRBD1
TGCAGTGCTTCCCCGGACAGGATAGGATATTTT
CSASPDRIGYF
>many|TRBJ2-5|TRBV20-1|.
TGCAGTGCCAAACATTCAGAGGTTCTAGAGACCCAGTACTTC
CSAKHSEVLETQYF
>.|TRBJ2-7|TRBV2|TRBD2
TGTGCCAGCAGGCATCTCCGGGAGGGATCCTACGAGCAGTACTTC
CASRHLREGSYEQYF
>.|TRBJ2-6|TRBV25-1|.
TGTGCCAGCAGTGAATGGACATCCCCTGGGGCCAACGTCCTGACTTTC
CASSEWTSPGANVLTF
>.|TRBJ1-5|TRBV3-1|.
TGTGCCAGCAGCCACGGGACTAGTTCCAATCAGCCCCAGCATTTT
CASSHGTSSNQPQHF
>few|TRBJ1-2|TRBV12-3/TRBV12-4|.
TGTGCCAGCAGCCCGGGGTCAAGTCCCCACTATGGCTACACCTTC
CASSPGSSPHYGYTF
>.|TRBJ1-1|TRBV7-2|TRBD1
TGTGCCAGCAGCCAGGGACAGGGCGGGACCACTGAAGCTTTCTTT
CASSQGQGGTTEAFF
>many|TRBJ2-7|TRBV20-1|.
TGCAGTGCTAGCACAGAAGGCGAGCAGTACTTC
CSASTEGEQYF
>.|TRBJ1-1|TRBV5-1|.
TGCGCCAGCAGCTTGGCCCGGGACACGAACACTGAAGCTTTCTTT
CASSLARDTNTEAFF
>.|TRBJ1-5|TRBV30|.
TGTGCCTGGAGCCCAGGGCGGATCGACAATCAGCCCCAGCATTTT
CAWSPGRIDNQPQHF
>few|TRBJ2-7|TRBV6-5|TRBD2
TGTGCCAGCAGTGCTAGCGGGAGTCTCAACGAGCAGTACTTC
CASSASGSLNEQYF
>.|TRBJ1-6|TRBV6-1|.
TGTGCCAGCGCCACAGGCGTCAATTCACCCCTCCACTTT
CASATGVNSPLHF
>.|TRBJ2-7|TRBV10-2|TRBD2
TGCGCCAGCAGTGGGGCGGGAGCCTACGAGCAGTACTTC
CASSGAGAYEQYF
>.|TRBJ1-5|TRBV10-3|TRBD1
TGTGCCATCAGGGATGGGACAGGGGGCATTCAGCCCCAGCATTTT
CAIRDGTGGIQPQHF
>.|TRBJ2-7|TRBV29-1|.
TGCAGCGGTGCAGGGTCCCTCTACGAGCAGTACTTC
CSGAGSLYEQYF
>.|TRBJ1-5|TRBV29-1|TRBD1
TGCAGCGTCGGACAGGGAGCTCAGCCCCAGCATTTT
CSVGQGAQPQHF
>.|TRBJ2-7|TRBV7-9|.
TGTGCCAGCAGCGCAGGGAGGACAGAAAAGAACGAGCAGTACTTC
CASSAGRTEKNEQYF
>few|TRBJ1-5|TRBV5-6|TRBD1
TGTGCCAGCAGCCTAGGACAGGGCGAGGGTCAGCCCCAGCATTTT
CASSLGQGEGQPQHF
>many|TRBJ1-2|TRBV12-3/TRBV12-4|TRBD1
TGTGCCAGCAGCCGTGCCGGGACAGGTCCATATGGCTACACCTTC
CASSRAGTGPYGYTF
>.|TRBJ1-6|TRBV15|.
TGTGCCACCAGCAGGCGGACACGCGATTTCCCCCTCCACTTT
CATSRRTRDFPLHF
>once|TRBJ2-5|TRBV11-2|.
TGTGCCAGCAGAAGAACGGCCAACCAAGAGACCCAGTACTTC
CASRRTANQETQYF
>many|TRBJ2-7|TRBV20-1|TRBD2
TGCAGTGCTAGACCCGCGGGGGAAGGGAACGAGCAGTACTTC
CSARPAGEGNEQYF
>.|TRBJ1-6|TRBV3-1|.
TGTGCCAGCAGCCAAAAGACAGGCGGATTCTCCTATAATTCACCCCTCCACTTT
CASSQKTGGFSYNSPLHF
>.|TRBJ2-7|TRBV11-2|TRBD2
TGTGCCAGCAGCTTAGTGGCTAGCGGGATGGACGAGCAGTACTTC
CASSLVASGMDEQYF
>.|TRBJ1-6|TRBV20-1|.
TGCAGTGCCAGCTTGGGTGGAGATTATAATTCACCCCTCCACTTT
CSASLGGDYNSPLHF
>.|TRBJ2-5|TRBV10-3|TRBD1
TGTGCCATCAGTGCTCGGGGGACAGGCCTTCCCGAGACCCAGTACTTC
CAISARGTGLPETQYF
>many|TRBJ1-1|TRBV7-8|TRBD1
TGTGCCAGCAGCCCACGACAGGGCCTCACTGAAGCTTTCTTT
CASSPRQGLTEAFF
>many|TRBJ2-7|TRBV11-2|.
TGTGCCAGCAGCGAATCTTGGGGGGAGCAGTACTTC
CASSESWGEQYF
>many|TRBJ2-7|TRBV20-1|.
TGCAGTGCTAAAGGTGGGCTAGGAGGCGAGCAGTACTTC
CSAKGGLGGEQYF
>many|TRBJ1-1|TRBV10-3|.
TGTGCCATCAGAACAGTTTCTGGGAACACTGAAGCTTTCTTT
CAIRTVSGNTEAFF
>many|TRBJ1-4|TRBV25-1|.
TGTGCCAGCAGTGAACCCCAGGGGCTAAGTGAAAAACTGTTTTTT
CASSEPQGLSEKLFF
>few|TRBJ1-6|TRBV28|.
TGTGCCAGCACGGGTGTCTCCTATAATTCACCCCTCCACTTT
CASTGVSYNSPLHF
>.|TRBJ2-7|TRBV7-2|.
TGTGCCAGCAGCTTAGCCCCCCAGCTCCACTCCCGCGAGCAGTACTTC
CASSLAPQLHSREQYF
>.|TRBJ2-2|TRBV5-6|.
TGTGCCAGCAGCCCCCGGACAACTTACACCGGGGAGCTGTTTTTT
CASSPRTTYTGELFF
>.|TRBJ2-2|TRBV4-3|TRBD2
TGCGCCAGCAGCCAAGAATTGTCGACTAGCGTTGACACCGGGGAGCTGTTTTTT
CASSQELSTSVDTGELFF
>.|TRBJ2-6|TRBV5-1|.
TGCGCCAGCAGCTTGGGTACCTCTGGGGCCAACGCCCTGACTTTC
CASSLGTSGANALTF
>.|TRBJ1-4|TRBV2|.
TGTGCCAGCCAAAGGAGTAATGAAAAACTGTTTTTT
CASQRSNEKLFF
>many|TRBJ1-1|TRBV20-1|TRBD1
TGCAGTGCTAGACGCCTCTCAAGGGGGCGCGTTATGAACACTGAAGCTTTCTTT
CSARRLSRGRVMNTEAFF
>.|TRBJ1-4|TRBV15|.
TGTGCCACCAGCAGAGATGGGGGGGGCACTAATGAAAAACTGTTTTTT
CATSRDGGGTNEKLFF
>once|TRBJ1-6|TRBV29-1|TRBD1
TGCAGCGCGATACAGGGGTGGAAGGATAATTCACCCCTCCACTTT
CSAIQGWKDNSPLHF
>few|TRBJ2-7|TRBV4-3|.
TGCGCCAGCAGCCAAGACCCGGACAGCAACTACGAGCAGTACTTC
CASSQDPDSNYEQYF
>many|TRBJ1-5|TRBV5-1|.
TGCGCCAGCAGCTTGTCAGGAAATAGCAATCAGCCCCAGCATTTT
CASSLSGNSNQPQHF
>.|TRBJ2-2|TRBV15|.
TGTGCCACCAGCTCAGAGAACACCGGGGAGCTGTTTTTT
CATSSENTGELFF
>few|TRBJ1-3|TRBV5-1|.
TGCGCCAGCAGCTTGGCTACCGGGACACCTGGAAACACCATATATTTT
CASSLATGTPGNTIYF